The 13 T cell receptor beta chains reported below all come from one sample, sequenced in a study of glioma-infiltrating T cells after dendritic cell vaccination. Here immunoSEQ multiplex PCR was the method, and the copy in TCRdb shows in-frame clones only, minus some. The sample consists of 70,000 to 95,000 clones, roughly 87% of them appearing once. Sample time point: after dendritic cell vaccination, including at tumor progression/relapse. Sequences were derived from blood, sampled after dendritic cell vaccination. The receptors were sampled from a human donor with glioblastoma.

The CDR3 DNA reads TGCAGCGTTGCGGGGGAATCGCAGTATTTT. Translation: CSVAGESQYF. The rearrangement links TRBV29-1 to TRBJ2-3, with a possible D match to TRBD2 (6 bases). The length of the CDR3 is 10 residues. Germline values: CDR1 SQVTM, CDR2 ANQGSEA. The germline V and J ends were trimmed by 4 bases and 10 bases, with 9 bases remaining between them.

This clone was recorded once. The V call is TRBV7-9, the J call TRBJ2-7, with 11 bases aligning to TRBD2. The CDR3 is 15 amino acids. Per germline, CDR1 SEHNR and CDR2 FQNEAQ (reference sequence). The V gene end was trimmed by 5 bases and the J gene end by 1 base; junction bases not matched to a gene: 4. The CDR3 loop is CASSQTSGASYEQYF. The CDR3, as DNA: TGTGCCAGCAGCCAGACTAGCGGGGCTTCCTACGAGCAGTACTTC.

The chain couples TRBV23-1 to TRBJ2-7; a possible D gene is TRBD2 (7 bases). TRBV23-1 belongs to the ORF category, with a function that is uncertain. Trimming shortened V by 1 base and J by 4 bases, and 14 bases separated the two germline ends. This CDR3 region has 15 residues. In nucleotides, the CDR3 is TGCGCCAGCAGTCAATGGGGGGGGCCTTGGTACGAGCAGTACTTC. Encoded protein: CASSQWGGPWYEQYF.

The chain employs TRBV9 and TRBJ2-2; possible D gene TRBD1, 6 bases. The V gene lost 4 bases and the J gene lost 0 bases, with 10 bases spanning the gap. The germline CDR1 and CDR2 sequences are SGDLS and YYNGEE. The CDR3 has 15 residues. The CDR3 sequence is CASSTGISNTGELFF. Here the CDR3 DNA reads TGTGCCAGCAGCACAGGGATCTCGAACACCGGGGAGCTGTTTTTT.

The chain combines TRBV6-4 with TRBJ2-2, with D perhaps TRBD1 (6 bases). This CDR3 has 13 residues. Germline V gene lookup returns CDR1 MRHNA and CDR2 SNTAGT. V lost 4 bases to trimming and J lost 3 bases, with 6 bases between them. This CDR3 is CASSAGDTGELFF. For the CDR3, the DNA is TGTGCCAGCAGTGCAGGGGACACCGGGGAGCTGTTTTTT.

This sequence joins TRBV5-8 and TRBJ2-7; 9 bases line up with TRBD2. Losses at the gene ends were 0 bases for V and 0 bases for J; bases not matched to a gene: 1. The V gene's germline CDR1 is SGHTS and CDR2 YDEGEE. This CDR3 is built from 15 residues. The CDR3 DNA is TGTGCCAGCAGCTTGGGACTAGCGGACTCCTACGAGCAGTACTTC. It is translated as CASSLGLADSYEQYF.

The chain joins TRBV18 to TRBJ2-5; TRBD1 aligns across 10 bases. Germline values: CDR1 KGHSH, CDR2 LQKENI. Trimming cost V 6 bases and J 1 base; bases outside gene matches: 17. This CDR3 has 19 amino acids. CDR3 region: CASSPVPYGTGAAQETQYF. The CDR3 nucleotides read TGTGCCAGCTCCCCGGTCCCCTACGGGACAGGGGCGGCCCAAGAGACCCAGTACTTC.

The chain is built from TRBV6-5 and TRBJ1-1; D is ambiguous. The CDR3 has 14 amino acids. V lost 4 bases and J 4 bases, leaving 13 bases between the germline ends. Per germline, CDR1 MNHEY and CDR2 SVGAGI. The CDR3 is CASSSPRLSTEAFF. For the CDR3, the DNA is TGTGCCAGCAGTTCCCCCCGTCTGAGCACTGAAGCTTTCTTT.

The V gene is TRBV7-3, the J gene TRBJ2-5, with 12 nucleotides matching TRBD2. In germline, CDR1 is SGHTA, CDR2 FQGTGA. This CDR3 is built from 14 residues. Losses at the gene ends were 5 bases for V and 5 bases for J; bases not matched to a gene: 3. The CDR3 sequence: CASSPGTSGETQYF. In nucleotides, the CDR3 is TGTGCCAGCAGCCCTGGGACTAGCGGGGAGACCCAGTACTTC.

V gene TRBV11-1 combines with J gene TRBJ1-3; D gene unclear. CDR3 length: 15 residues. CDR1 is SGHAT and CDR2 is FQDESV in the germline V gene (reference sequence). V dropped 4 bases and J dropped 0 bases, with 10 bases sitting between them. The CDR3 is CASSSRMASGNTIYF. The CDR3 DNA reads TGTGCCAGCAGCTCTCGAATGGCCTCTGGAAACACCATATATTTT.

This clone was observed a single time. The CDR3 bases are TGTGCCAGCAGCCCCTTGAGGGAGGGCCGTAACTACGAGCAGTACTTC. Its translation: CASSPLREGRNYEQYF. V is TRBV5-6 and J is TRBJ2-7; 7 bases map to TRBD2. The junction had 13 bases not matched to a gene; V was cut back by 4 bases and J by 3 bases. The CDR3 has 16 amino acids. Germline loops: CDR1 SGHDT, CDR2 YYEEEE.

This sequence joins TRBV7-9 and TRBJ2-3; TRBD2 is a possible D gene (5 bases). In germline, CDR1 is SEHNR, CDR2 FQNEAQ (reference sequence). This CDR3 is built from 16 residues. V was shortened by 1 base and J by 0 bases, with 11 bases between the two germline ends. The CDR3 DNA is TGTGCCAGCAGCTTAGAATTGGGCGGGAGCACAGATACGCAGTATTTT. The encoded protein is CASSLELGGSTDTQYF.

The chain is built from TRBV7-8 and TRBJ2-1; 11 nucleotides line up with TRBD2. Germline CDR1 SGHVS, CDR2 FQNEAQ. CDR3 length equals 18 residues. After removal of 2 bases from V and 7 bases from J, the junction contained 13 bases not matched to a gene. The CDR3 sequence is CASSLMEVAGGPGNEQFF. CDR3 bases: TGTGCCAGCAGCTTAATGGAGGTAGCGGGAGGGCCGGGTAATGAGCAGTTCTTC.